These 2 T cell receptor beta chains came from one sample sequenced in a study of T cells after yellow fever vaccination. A single record per CDR3 protein comes from TCRdb applying MiXCR to the 5' RACE reads. This table holds some 390,000 distinct CDR3 sequences, roughly 6.2% found once. The sample was PBMCs, taken 5 days after the yellow fever booster vaccination. The receptors originated from a man aged 25 to 40 who received the YFV17D yellow fever vaccine.

Ten or more counts support this clonotype. The rearrangement uses TRBV9 and TRBJ2-5; D is ambiguous. V lost 3 bases to trimming and J lost 0 bases, with 9 bases between them. Germline CDR1 SGDLS, CDR2 YYNGEE. There are 14 residues in the CDR3. CDR3: CASSGLQNQETQYF. DNA for the CDR3: TGTGCCAGCAGCGGATTACAGAACCAAGAGACCCAGTACTTC.

The V gene is TRBV5-1, the J gene TRBJ2-1; 14 bases line up with TRBD2. Germline V CDR1 and CDR2: SGHRS, YFSETQ. V shed 4 bases, J shed 5 bases, and the junction held 8 bases outside the gene matches. CDR3 length equals 17 residues. In nucleotides, the CDR3 is TGCGCCAGCAGCCCGCTCAAGGGACTAGCGGGAGACAATGAGCAGTTCTTC. Amino acids: CASSPLKGLAGDNEQFF.